A selection of T cell receptor beta chains follows, all from one sample in a study of T cell changes during pregnancy in multiple sclerosis. Profiled with immunoSEQ multiplex PCR; TCRdb holds only in-frame clones, not every one. The table includes about 83,000 clones, 91% detected once. The material was PBMCs, obtained in the first trimester of pregnancy. These receptors were taken from a female donor in good health, serving as a control in a pregnancy study. Some clones in this sample may be carry-over from other donors' samples. The CDR3 runs from the conserved cysteine through the conserved F or W. Fields, in order: CDR3 DNA, CDR3 protein, D gene, J gene, V gene. The D gene is left open where the match is weak.

TGTGCCAGCTCACCAGAGGGACAGGGAAAGACCCAGTACTTC | CASSPEGQGKTQYF | TRBD1 | TRBJ2-5 | TRBV18
TGCGCCAGCAGCATCAGCGGGACCCAGAGCGAAGGCTACACCTTC | CASSISGTQSEGYTF | - | TRBJ1-2 | TRBV4-1
TGTGCCAGCTATCCCCGCAGTTTATCAGCAGGCCAGGGGGGAAACTATGGCTACACCTTC | CASYPRSLSAGQGGNYGYTF | TRBD1 | TRBJ1-2 | TRBV28
TGTGCCAGTAGCAGGGAATACACTGAAGCTTTCTTT | CASSREYTEAFF | - | TRBJ1-1 | TRBV19
TGTGCCAGCAGCTCGACAGGGAATGAGGGCACTGAAGCTTTCTTT | CASSSTGNEGTEAFF | TRBD1 | TRBJ1-1 | TRBV5-5
TGTGCCAGCAGCTCCGGGACAGGGAGGACCTACGAGCAGTACTTC | CASSSGTGRTYEQYF | TRBD1 | TRBJ2-7 | TRBV11-3
TGCGCCAGCAGCTTGGACAAGAACACTGAAGCTTTCTTT | CASSLDKNTEAFF | - | TRBJ1-1 | TRBV5-1
TGTGCCAGCAGTAGACAGGTATTTAATGAAAAACTGTTTTTT | CASSRQVFNEKLFF | - | TRBJ1-4 | TRBV6-1
TGTGCCAGCAGCTTAGTACGGGGGAACTCTGGAAACACCATATATTTT | CASSLVRGNSGNTIYF | - | TRBJ1-3 | TRBV7-2
TGTGCCAGCAGCTTCGACAGGGGATCCGGGGAGCTGTTTTTT | CASSFDRGSGELFF | TRBD1 | TRBJ2-2 | TRBV7-2
TGCGCCAGCAGCTTGGACTTTAACACCGGGGAGCTGTTTTTT | CASSLDFNTGELFF | - | TRBJ2-2 | TRBV5-1
TGTGCCAGCAGCGCTAAGGGGGACTACCAGAGCTCCTACAATGAGCAGTTCTTC | CASSAKGDYQSSYNEQFF | - | TRBJ2-1 | TRBV7-3